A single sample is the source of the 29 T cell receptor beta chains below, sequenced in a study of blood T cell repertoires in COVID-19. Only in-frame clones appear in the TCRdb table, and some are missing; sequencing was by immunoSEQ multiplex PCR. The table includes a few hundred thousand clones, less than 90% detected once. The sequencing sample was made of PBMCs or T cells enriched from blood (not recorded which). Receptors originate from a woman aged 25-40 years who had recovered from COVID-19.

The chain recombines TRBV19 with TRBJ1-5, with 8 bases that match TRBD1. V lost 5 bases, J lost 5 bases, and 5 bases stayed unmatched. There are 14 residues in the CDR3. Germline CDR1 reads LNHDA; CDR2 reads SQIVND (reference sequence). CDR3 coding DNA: TGTGCCAGTAGTCCCGACAGGGGTCATCAGCCCCAGCATTTT. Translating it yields CASSPDRGHQPQHF.

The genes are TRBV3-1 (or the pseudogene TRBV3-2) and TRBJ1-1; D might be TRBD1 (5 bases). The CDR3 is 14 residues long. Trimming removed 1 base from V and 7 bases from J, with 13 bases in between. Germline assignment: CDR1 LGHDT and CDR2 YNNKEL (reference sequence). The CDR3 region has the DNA TGTGCCAGCAGCCAAGGGGGGGTCTGGGGTGAAGCTTTCTTT. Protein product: CASSQGGVWGEAFF.

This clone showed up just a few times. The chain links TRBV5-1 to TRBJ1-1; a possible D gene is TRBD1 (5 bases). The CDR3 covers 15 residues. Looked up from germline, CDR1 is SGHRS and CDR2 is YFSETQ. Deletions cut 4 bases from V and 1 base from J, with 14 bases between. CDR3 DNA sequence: TGCGCCAGCAGCGTGGACACGTCGGGGAACACTGAAGCTTTCTTT. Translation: CASSVDTSGNTEAFF. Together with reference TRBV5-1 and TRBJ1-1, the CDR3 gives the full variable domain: KAGVTQTPRYLIKTRGQQVTLSCSPISGHRSVSWYQQTPGQGLQFLFEYFSETQRNKGNFPGRFSGRQFSNSRSEMNVSTLELGDSALYLCASSVDTSGNTEAFFGQGTRLTVV.

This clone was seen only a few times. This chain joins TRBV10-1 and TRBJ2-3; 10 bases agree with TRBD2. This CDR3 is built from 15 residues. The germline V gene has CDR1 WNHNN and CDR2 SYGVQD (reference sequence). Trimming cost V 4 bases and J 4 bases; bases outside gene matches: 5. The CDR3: CASSVSGGAPDTQYF. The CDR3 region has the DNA TGCGCCAGCAGTGTAAGCGGGGGGGCCCCAGATACGCAGTATTTT.

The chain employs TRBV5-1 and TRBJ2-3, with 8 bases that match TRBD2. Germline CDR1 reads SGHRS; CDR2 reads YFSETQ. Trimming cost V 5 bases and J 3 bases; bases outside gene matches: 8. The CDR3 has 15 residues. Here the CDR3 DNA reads TGCGCCAGCAGTCCCCCAGCGGGAGCGACAGATACGCAGTATTTT. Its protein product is CASSPPAGATDTQYF.

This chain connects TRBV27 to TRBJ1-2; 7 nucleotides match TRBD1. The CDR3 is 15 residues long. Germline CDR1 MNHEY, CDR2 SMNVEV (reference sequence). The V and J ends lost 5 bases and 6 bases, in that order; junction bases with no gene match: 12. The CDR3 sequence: CASSARQGKGHGYTF. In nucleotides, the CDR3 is TGTGCCAGCAGTGCCAGACAGGGAAAGGGACATGGCTACACCTTC.

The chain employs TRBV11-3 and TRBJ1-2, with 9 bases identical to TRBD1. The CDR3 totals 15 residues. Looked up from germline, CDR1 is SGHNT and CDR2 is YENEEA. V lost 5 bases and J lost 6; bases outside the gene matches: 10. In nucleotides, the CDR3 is TGTGCCAGCAGCCGCGGGCCGGGACAGGGAAATGGCTACACCTTC. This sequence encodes CASSRGPGQGNGYTF.

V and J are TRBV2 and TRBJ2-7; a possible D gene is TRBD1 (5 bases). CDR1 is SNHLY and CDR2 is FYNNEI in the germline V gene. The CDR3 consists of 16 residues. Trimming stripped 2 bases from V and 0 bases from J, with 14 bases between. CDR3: CASSEIGRVSSYEQYF. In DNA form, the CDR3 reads TGTGCCAGCAGTGAAATCGGCAGGGTCAGCTCCTACGAGCAGTACTTC.

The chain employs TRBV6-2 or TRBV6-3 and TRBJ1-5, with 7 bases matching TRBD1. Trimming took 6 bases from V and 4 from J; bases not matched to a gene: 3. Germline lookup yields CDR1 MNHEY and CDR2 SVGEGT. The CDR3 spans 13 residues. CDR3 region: CASSWDSNQPQHF. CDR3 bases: TGTGCCAGCAGCTGGGACAGTAATCAGCCCCAGCATTTT.

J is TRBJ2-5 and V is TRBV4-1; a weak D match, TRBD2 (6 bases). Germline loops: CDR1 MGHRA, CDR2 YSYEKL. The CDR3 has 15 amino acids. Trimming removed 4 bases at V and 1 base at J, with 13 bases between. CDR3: CASSRRDGSQETQYF. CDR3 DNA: TGCGCCAGCAGCCGGAGGGACGGGTCCCAAGAGACCCAGTACTTC.

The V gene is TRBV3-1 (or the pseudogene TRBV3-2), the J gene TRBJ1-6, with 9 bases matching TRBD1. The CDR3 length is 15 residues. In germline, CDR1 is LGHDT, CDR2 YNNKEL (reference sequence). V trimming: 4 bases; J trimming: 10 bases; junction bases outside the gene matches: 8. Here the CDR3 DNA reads TGTGCCAGCAGCCCCACAGGGGGCGCGGGATCACCCCTCCACTTT. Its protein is CASSPTGGAGSPLHF.

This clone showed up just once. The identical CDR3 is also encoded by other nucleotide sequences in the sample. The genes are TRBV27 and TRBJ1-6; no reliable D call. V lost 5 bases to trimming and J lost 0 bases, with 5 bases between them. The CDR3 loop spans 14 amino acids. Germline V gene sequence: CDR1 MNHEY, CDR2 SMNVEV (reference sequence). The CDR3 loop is CASSLSSYNSPLHF. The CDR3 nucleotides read TGTGCCAGCAGTCTGAGCTCCTATAATTCACCCCTCCACTTT.

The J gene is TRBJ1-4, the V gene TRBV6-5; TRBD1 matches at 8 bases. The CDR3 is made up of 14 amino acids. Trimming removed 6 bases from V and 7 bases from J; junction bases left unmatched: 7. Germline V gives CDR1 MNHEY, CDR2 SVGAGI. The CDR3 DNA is TGTGCCAGCAGCTTAGACAGGGGAGGTGAAAAACTGTTTTTT. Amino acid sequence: CASSLDRGGEKLFF.

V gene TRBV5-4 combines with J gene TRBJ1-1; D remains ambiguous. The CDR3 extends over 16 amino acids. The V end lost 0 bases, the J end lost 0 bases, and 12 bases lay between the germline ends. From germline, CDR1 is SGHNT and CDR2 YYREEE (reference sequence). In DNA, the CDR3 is TGTGCCAGCAGCTTGGGTGCGTCGGGTATGAACACTGAAGCTTTCTTT. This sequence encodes CASSLGASGMNTEAFF.

The CDR3 sequence is CASSPGSSYNEQFF. The CDR3, as DNA: TGTGCCAGCAGTCCGGGTAGCTCCTACAATGAGCAGTTCTTC. The chain links TRBV6-2 or TRBV6-3 to TRBJ2-1; D is uncertain. The CDR3 loop spans 14 amino acids. Between the trimmed V and J ends, which lost 5 bases and 0 bases, there was a span of 8 bases. The germline gives CDR1 MNHEY, CDR2 SVGEGT.

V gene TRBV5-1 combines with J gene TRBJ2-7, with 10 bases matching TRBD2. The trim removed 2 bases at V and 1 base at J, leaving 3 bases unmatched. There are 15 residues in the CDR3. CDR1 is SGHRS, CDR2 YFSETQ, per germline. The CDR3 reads CASSFLAGVSYEQYF. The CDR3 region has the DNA TGCGCCAGCAGCTTTCTAGCGGGAGTGTCCTACGAGCAGTACTTC.

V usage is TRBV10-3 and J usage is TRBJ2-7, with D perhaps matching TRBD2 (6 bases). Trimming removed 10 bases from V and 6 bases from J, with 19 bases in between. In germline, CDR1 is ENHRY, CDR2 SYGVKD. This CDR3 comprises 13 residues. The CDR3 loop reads CATQEGKGGEQYF. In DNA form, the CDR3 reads TGTGCCACCCAGGAGGGGAAGGGAGGCGAGCAGTACTTC.

CDR3 protein: CASSFDTNTEAFF. Written as DNA, the CDR3 is TGTGCCAGCAGCTTCGACACGAACACTGAAGCTTTCTTT. The chain carries TRBV7-9 and TRBJ1-1; D is ambiguous. This CDR3 has 13 amino acids. Trimming took 3 bases from V and 1 from J, leaving 6 bases between them. Germline CDR1 SEHNR, CDR2 FQNEAQ (reference sequence).

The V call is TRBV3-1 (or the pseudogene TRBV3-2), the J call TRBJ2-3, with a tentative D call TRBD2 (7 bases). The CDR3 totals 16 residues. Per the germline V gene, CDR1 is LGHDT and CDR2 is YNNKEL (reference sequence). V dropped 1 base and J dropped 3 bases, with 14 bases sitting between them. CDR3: CASSQVEGGETDTQYF. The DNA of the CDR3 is TGTGCCAGCAGCCAAGTTGAGGGGGGGGAGACAGATACGCAGTATTTT.

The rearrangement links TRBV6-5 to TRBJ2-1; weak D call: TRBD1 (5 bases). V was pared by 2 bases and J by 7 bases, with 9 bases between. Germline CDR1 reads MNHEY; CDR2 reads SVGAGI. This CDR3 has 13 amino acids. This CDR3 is CASSYDRLNEQFF. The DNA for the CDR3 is TGTGCCAGCAGTTACGACAGACTGAATGAGCAGTTCTTC.

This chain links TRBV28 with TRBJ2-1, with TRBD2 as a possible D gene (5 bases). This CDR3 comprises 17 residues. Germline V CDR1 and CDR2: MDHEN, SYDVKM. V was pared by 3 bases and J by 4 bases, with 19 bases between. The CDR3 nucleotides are TGTGCCAGCAGTTTTCCTTCGAGCGGCGGCCTATACAATGAGCAGTTCTTC. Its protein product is CASSFPSSGGLYNEQFF.

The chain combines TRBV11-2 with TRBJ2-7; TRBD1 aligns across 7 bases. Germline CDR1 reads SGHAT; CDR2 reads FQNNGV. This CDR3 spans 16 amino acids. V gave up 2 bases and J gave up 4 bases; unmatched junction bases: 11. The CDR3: CASSLPTGNILYEQYF. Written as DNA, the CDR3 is TGTGCCAGCAGCTTACCGACAGGGAATATCCTTTACGAGCAGTACTTC.

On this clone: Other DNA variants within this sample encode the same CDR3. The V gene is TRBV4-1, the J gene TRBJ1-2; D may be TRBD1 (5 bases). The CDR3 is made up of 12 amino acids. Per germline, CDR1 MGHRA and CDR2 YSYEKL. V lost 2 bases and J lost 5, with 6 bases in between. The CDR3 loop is CASSQTGYGYTF. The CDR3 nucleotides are TGCGCCAGCAGCCAAACAGGTTATGGCTACACCTTC.

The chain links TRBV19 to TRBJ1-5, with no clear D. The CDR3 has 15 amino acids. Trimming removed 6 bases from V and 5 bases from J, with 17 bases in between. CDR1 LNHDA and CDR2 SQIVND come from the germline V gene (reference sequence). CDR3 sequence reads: CASRPFSPEDQPQHF. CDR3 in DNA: TGTGCCAGTAGGCCCTTTTCCCCCGAGGATCAGCCCCAGCATTTT.

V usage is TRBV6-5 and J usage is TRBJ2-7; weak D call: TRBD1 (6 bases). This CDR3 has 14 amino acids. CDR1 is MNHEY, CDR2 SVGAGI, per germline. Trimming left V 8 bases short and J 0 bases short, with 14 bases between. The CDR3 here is CASRRTGPSYEQYF. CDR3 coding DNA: TGTGCCAGCCGGAGAACAGGGCCCTCCTACGAGCAGTACTTC.

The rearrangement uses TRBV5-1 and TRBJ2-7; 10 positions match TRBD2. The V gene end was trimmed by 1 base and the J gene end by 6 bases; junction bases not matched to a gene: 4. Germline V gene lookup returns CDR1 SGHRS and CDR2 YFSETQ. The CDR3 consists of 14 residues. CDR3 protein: CASSLSSGGAEQYF. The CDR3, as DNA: TGCGCCAGCAGCTTGTCTAGCGGGGGAGCCGAGCAGTACTTC.

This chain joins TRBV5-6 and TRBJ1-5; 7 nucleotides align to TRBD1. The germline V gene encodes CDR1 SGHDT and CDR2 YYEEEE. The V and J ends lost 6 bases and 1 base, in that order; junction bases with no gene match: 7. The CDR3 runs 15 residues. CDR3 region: CASTYGTASNQPQHF. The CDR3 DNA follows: TGTGCCAGCACCTACGGGACAGCGAGCAATCAGCCCCAGCATTTT.

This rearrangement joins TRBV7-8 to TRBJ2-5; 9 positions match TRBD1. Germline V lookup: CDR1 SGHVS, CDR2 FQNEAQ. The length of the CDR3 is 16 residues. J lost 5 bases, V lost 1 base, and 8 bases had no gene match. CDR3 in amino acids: CASSLGTTGGWETQYF. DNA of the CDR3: TGTGCCAGCAGCTTAGGGACCACAGGGGGCTGGGAGACCCAGTACTTC.

As DNA, the CDR3 is TGTGCCAGCAGCCAAACTAGCGGGGGAGATGAGACCCAGTACTTC. This encodes CASSQTSGGDETQYF. This sequence joins TRBV7-9 and TRBJ2-5; 11 positions match TRBD2. The J segment lost 5 bases and the V segment lost 5 bases, leaving 7 bases of the junction unmatched. CDR1 SEHNR and CDR2 FQNEAQ come from the germline V gene (reference sequence). This CDR3 contains 15 residues. Combining the CDR3 with reference TRBV7-9 and TRBJ2-5 gives the whole variable domain DTGVSQNPRHKITKRGQNVTFRCDPISEHNRLYWYRQTLGQGPEFLTYFQNEAQLEKSRLLSDRFSAERPKGSFSTLEIQRTEQGDSAMYLCASSQTSGGDETQYFGPGTRLLVL.